The 4 T cell receptor beta chains below come from one sample, sequenced in a study of human T cells and chemical hapten exposure. Indicated time point: patch test 2, 6 weeks after DPC sensitization. The treatment here: therapeutic diphenylcyclopropenone sensitization with weekly scalp DPC. TCRdb used MiXCR to reprocess the RACE reads, holding one entry per CDR3 protein. The table has some 96,000 distinct CDR3 sequences, roughly a tenth seen once. Source: whole blood, taken in connection with sensitization to the hapten diphenylcyclopropenone (DPC). The receptor set was obtained from a woman in her 40s with alopecia areata. Some clones in this sample may be carry-over from other donors' samples.

To note about this clonotype: A much larger clone sits a single nucleotide away, making a read error possible. CDR3 residues: CATQAETAILEAFF. In nucleotides, the CDR3 is TGTGCCACCCAGGCCGAGACAGCCATCCTTGAAGCTTTCTTT. The rearrangement uses TRBV10-3 and TRBJ1-1; possible D gene TRBD1, 5 bases. Trimming took off 10 bases at V and 7 bases at J, with 22 bases between the two ends. This CDR3 is 14 amino acids long. Per germline, CDR1 ENHRY and CDR2 SYGVKD.

Only a few counts were recorded for this clonotype. The rearrangement links TRBV6-2 or TRBV6-3 to TRBJ2-7; 10 nucleotides line up with TRBD2. Per the germline V gene, CDR1 is MNHEY and CDR2 is SVGEGT. The ends lost 4 bases at V and 2 bases at J; junction bases unmatched: 2. This CDR3 comprises 14 residues. The CDR3 is CASSSLAGAYEQYF. The CDR3 DNA is TGTGCCAGCAGTTCTCTAGCGGGGGCCTACGAGCAGTACTTC.

This clonotype showed up many times. The rearrangement uses TRBV27 and TRBJ2-7; D may be TRBD2 (6 bases). The CDR3 covers 15 residues. CDR1 is MNHEY, CDR2 SMNVEV, per germline (reference sequence). The V end lost 0 bases, the J end lost 4 bases, and 13 bases lay between the germline ends. The DNA for the CDR3 is TGTGCCAGCAGTTTATCGGGGGGAGCTGCGTACGAGCAGTACTTC. This translates into CASSLSGGAAYEQYF.

Many counts were recorded for this clonotype. The V gene is TRBV5-1, the J gene TRBJ2-3; 10 nucleotides line up with TRBD2. Unmatched junction bases numbered 4, after V lost 5 bases and J lost 1 base. The CDR3 runs 15 residues. The germline V gene encodes CDR1 SGHRS and CDR2 YFSETQ. The DNA for the CDR3 is TGCGCCAGCAGATGGAGCGGGAGGGGCACAGATACGCAGTATTTT. It encodes CASRWSGRGTDTQYF.